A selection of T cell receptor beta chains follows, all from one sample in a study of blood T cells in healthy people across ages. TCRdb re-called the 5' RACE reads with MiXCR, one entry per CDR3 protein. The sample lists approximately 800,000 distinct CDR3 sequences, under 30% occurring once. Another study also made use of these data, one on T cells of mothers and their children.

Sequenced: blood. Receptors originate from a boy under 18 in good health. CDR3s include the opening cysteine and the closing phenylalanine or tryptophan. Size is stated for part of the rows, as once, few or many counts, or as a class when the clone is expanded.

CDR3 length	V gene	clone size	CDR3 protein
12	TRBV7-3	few	CASSSGQTHPVF
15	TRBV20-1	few	CSASRGDGAKNIRYF
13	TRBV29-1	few	CSVYRDRDYEQYF
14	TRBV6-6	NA	CASSYDSGNQPQHF
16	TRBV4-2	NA	CASSQDRGRNTGELFF
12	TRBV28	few	CASSLMANTQYF
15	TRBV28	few	CASSLSSIYTDTQYF
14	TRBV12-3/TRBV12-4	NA	CASRRAGLTVTRYF
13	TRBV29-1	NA	CSVEGGMNTEAFF
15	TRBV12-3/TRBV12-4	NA	CASSPGWGMVREQYF
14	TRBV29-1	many	CSVDPRGVQETQYF
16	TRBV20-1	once	CSARDRREGSYNEQFF
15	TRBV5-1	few	CASSPGITSNEKLFF
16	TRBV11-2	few	CASRFPGRGNTGELFF
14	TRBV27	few	CASSWRGDSYEQYF
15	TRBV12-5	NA	CASGTGQGDYNEQFF
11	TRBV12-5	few	CASGTGFEQYF
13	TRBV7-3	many	CASSRRGRETQYF
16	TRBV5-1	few	CASSLSGGSAKNIQYF
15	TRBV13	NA	CASSLSGEYYNEQFF
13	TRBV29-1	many	CSVLGTSVETQYF
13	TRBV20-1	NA	CSAETSSRETQYF
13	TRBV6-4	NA	CASSDKGLHEQYF
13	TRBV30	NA	CAWRSSGHNEQFF
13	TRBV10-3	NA	CALSSGPQETQYF
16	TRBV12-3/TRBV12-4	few	CASSSLSTGWVEKLFF
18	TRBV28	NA	CAGCSGTGFLEGLRGYTF
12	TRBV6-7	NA	CASRPGLKTQYF
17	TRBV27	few	CASSSLSLGSGANVLTF
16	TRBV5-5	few	CASTRRGPSSTDTQYF
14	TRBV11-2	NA	CASSLDAVTGTQYF
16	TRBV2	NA	CASSDADGNIPYGYTF
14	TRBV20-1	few	CSAYADTLQETQYF
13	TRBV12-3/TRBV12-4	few	CASSTGPLYEQYF
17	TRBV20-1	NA	CSARDGLGGALTDTQYF
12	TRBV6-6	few	CASSGGRNEQFF
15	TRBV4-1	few	CASSQDSVSTDTQYF
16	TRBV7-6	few	CASSLGAGLLQETQYF
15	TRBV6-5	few	CAGSYTVQGTGELFF
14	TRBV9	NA	CASSVAEGRYEQYF
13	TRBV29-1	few	CSAIGGSYNEQFF
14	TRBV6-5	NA	CASISGQVYYEQYF
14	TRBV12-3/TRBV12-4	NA	CASSLGLEGHGYTF
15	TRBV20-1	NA	CSAPQGGGWDNEQFF
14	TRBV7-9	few	CASSLEAALYGYTF
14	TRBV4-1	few	CASSRQGVIDTQYF
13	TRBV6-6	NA	CASSYSIGGEQFF
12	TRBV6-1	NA	CASSEPQYGYTF
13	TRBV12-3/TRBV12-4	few	CASSQRALETQYF
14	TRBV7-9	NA	CASRRTGNEYEQYF
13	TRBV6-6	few	CASRRVLNEKLFF
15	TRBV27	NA	CASSFRRGPNEKLFF
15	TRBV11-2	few	CASSLEAVYQETQYF
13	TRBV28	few	CASRLQGSETQYF